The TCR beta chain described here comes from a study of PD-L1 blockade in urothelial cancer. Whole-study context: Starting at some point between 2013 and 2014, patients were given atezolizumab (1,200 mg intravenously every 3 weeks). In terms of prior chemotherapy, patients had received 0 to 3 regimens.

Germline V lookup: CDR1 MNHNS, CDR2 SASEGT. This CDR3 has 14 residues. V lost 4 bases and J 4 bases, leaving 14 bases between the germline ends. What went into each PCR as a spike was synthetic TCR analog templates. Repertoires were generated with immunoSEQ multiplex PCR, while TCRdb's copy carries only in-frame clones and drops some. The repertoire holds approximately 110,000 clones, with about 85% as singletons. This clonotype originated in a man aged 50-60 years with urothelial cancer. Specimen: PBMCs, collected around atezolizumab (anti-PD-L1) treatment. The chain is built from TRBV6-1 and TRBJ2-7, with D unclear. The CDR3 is CASSVQEGLYEQYF. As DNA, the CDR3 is TGTGCCAGCAGTGTCCAGGAAGGTTTGTACGAGCAGTACTTC.